The 16 T cell receptor beta chains below were found in one sample sequenced in a study of T cell responses to AZD1222 COVID-19 vaccine. Sequencing was performed with immunoSEQ multiplex PCR; in TCRdb, only in-frame clones are kept and a portion is missing. The table has about 110,000 clones, roughly 86% seen once. Source: peripheral blood, taken on day 0 of MenACWY control vaccination. The receptors were gathered from an adult in good health.

This clone was counted once. V usage is TRBV23-1 and J usage is TRBJ1-1; D might be TRBD1 (5 bases). TRBV23-1 is annotated as an ORF whose role is uncertain. There are 13 residues in the CDR3. The V gene lost 7 bases and the J gene lost 3 bases, with 12 bases spanning the gap. CDR3 coding DNA: TGCGCCAGCATCACAAGGGGATACACTGAAGCTTTCTTT. It translates to CASITRGYTEAFF.

The rearrangement uses TRBV19 and TRBJ1-2, with D possibly matching TRBD1 (5 bases). Germline CDR1 and CDR2: LNHDA and SQIVND (reference sequence). Between the trimmed V and J ends, which lost 5 bases and 3 bases, there was a span of 13 bases. This CDR3 region has 14 residues. Written as DNA, the CDR3 is TGTGCCAGTAGTCGCCGACAGATATACTATGGCTACACCTTC. Amino acids: CASSRRQIYYGYTF.

This chain links TRBV29-1 with TRBJ2-5; D is perhaps TRBD1 (5 bases). Germline-derived CDR1 and CDR2 are SQVTM and ANQGSEA. This CDR3 is built from 12 residues. Between the trimmed V and J ends, which lost 0 bases and 5 bases, there was a span of 7 bases. For the CDR3, the DNA is TGCAGCGTTGAAGATTACAGGGAGACCCAGTACTTC. The encoded protein is CSVEDYRETQYF.

This CDR3 reads CSASYLEELFF. DNA for the CDR3: TGCAGTGCTAGCTACCTGGAGGAGCTGTTTTTT. The rearrangement joins TRBV20-1 to TRBJ2-2; no firm D call. This CDR3 comprises 11 residues. The germline V and J ends were trimmed by 3 bases and 10 bases, with 9 bases remaining between them. Germline lookup yields CDR1 DFQATT and CDR2 SNEGSKA (reference sequence).

The chain couples TRBV6-2 or TRBV6-3 to TRBJ1-5; no clear D. With 3 bases removed from V and 2 bases from J, the gap between germline ends came to 5 bases. Germline-derived CDR1 and CDR2 are MNHEY and SVGEGT. The CDR3 contains 13 residues. CDR3 bases: TGTGCCAGCAGTTATGTGGGCAATCAGCCCCAGCATTTT. Protein product: CASSYVGNQPQHF.

This clone has a single count. V and J are TRBV28 and TRBJ2-5, with D tentatively TRBD1 (6 bases). Germline V gene lookup returns CDR1 MDHEN and CDR2 SYDVKM. The ends were cut back, 6 bases at V and 2 bases at J, with 13 bases in the middle. The length of the CDR3 is 14 residues. The CDR3 sequence is CASSKGQTQETQYF. The CDR3 nucleotides are TGTGCCAGCAGCAAAGGACAGACACAAGAGACCCAGTACTTC.

The chain couples TRBV7-9 to TRBJ2-5, with D uncertain. Trimming left V 1 base short and J 5 bases short, with 8 bases between. The CDR3 contains 13 residues. Germline V lookup: CDR1 SEHNR, CDR2 FQNEAQ (reference sequence). The CDR3 coding sequence is TGTGCCAGCAGCTTAGGGAACACGGAGACCCAGTACTTC. Translating gives CASSLGNTETQYF.

The V call is TRBV27, the J call TRBJ1-2; 7 bases are shared with TRBD1. V shed 4 bases and J 3 bases; nucleotides not matched to a gene: 5. CDR3 size: 14 residues. Germline CDR1 reads MNHEY; CDR2 reads SMNVEV (reference sequence). The CDR3 reads CASSSRDRHYGYTF. The DNA of the CDR3 is TGTGCCAGCAGTTCCCGGGACAGACACTATGGCTACACCTTC.

This chain connects TRBV19 to TRBJ2-1; D is unclear. CDR3 size: 12 residues. CDR1 LNHDA and CDR2 SQIVND come from the germline V gene (reference sequence). V was cut by 3 bases and J by 7 bases, with 7 bases left in between. CDR3 residues: CASSMVGNEQFF. The CDR3 DNA follows: TGTGCCAGTAGTATGGTTGGGAATGAGCAGTTCTTC.

This clone occurred once. J is TRBJ2-7 and V is TRBV19; D unresolved. With 6 bases removed from V and 5 bases from J, the gap between germline ends came to 14 bases. The CDR3 contains 13 residues. Germline V gives CDR1 LNHDA, CDR2 SQIVND (reference sequence). CDR3 amino acids: CASSRWDRDEQYF. The DNA of the CDR3 is TGTGCCAGTAGCAGGTGGGATAGGGACGAGCAGTACTTC.

The J gene is TRBJ2-1, the V gene TRBV4-3; D gene uncertain. The CDR3 sequence is 13 residues long. Trimming took off 1 base at V and 9 bases at J, with 10 bases between the two ends. Germline loops: CDR1 LGHNA, CDR2 YSLEER. The CDR3 region is CASSQGLDGEQFF. In DNA form, the CDR3 reads TGCGCCAGCAGCCAAGGCTTGGACGGTGAGCAGTTCTTC.

The J gene is TRBJ2-1, the V gene TRBV29-1; tentatively, D is TRBD2 (6 bases). The ends were cut back, 3 bases at V and 3 bases at J, with 9 bases in the middle. Germline CDR1 and CDR2: SQVTM and ANQGSEA. The CDR3 sequence is 13 residues long. CDR3 nucleotide sequence: TGCAGCGTTGAGGGCGGGAACTACAATGAGCAGTTCTTC. Amino acid sequence: CSVEGGNYNEQFF.

V and J are TRBV5-1 and TRBJ1-2; no clear D gene. V was trimmed by 3 bases and J by 8 bases, leaving 20 bases between them. This CDR3 spans 15 amino acids. Germline V gene sequence: CDR1 SGHRS, CDR2 YFSETQ. The DNA for the CDR3 is TGCGCCAGCAGCTGGACGTCGGGATGGGAAGGCGGCTACACCTTC. Amino acids: CASSWTSGWEGGYTF.

The chain combines TRBV4-1 with TRBJ2-1, with a weak D call TRBD1 (6 bases). Germline-derived CDR1 and CDR2 are MGHRA and YSYEKL. The V end was cut by 3 bases, the J end by 6 bases, with 9 bases between. CDR3 length: 13 amino acids. The CDR3 DNA reads TGCGCCAGCAGCCATGGGACAATCAATGAGCAGTTCTTC. This encodes CASSHGTINEQFF.

The chain recombines TRBV6-1 with TRBJ1-2; 10 bases fit TRBD1. V dropped 3 bases and J dropped 5; count of bases not matched to a gene: 3. The CDR3 loop spans 14 amino acids. Germline values: CDR1 MNHNS, CDR2 SASEGT. The DNA for the CDR3 is TGTGCCAGCAGTGAGCGGACAGGGGGGTATGGCTACACCTTC. The encoded protein is CASSERTGGYGYTF.

The chain is built from TRBV7-6 and TRBJ1-1; TRBD1 is a possible D gene (5 bases). The CDR3 covers 16 residues. The V gene lost 4 bases and the J gene lost 6 bases, with 21 bases spanning the gap. Germline CDR1 is SGHVS and CDR2 is FNYEAQ. The CDR3 protein is CASSSSPRVGEAEAFF. CDR3 nucleotides: TGTGCCAGCAGCTCGTCACCCAGGGTAGGGGAAGCTGAAGCTTTCTTT.